Detailed here is one T cell receptor (beta chain). As originally analysed: Amplified reference gene primers provided the basis for estimating nucleated cell counts. Profiled with immunoSEQ multiplex PCR; TCRdb holds only in-frame clones, not every one. V and J calls and clone size are as listed in that table; D and trimming were resolved from the DNA. Among 150,000 or so clones listed, over 80% were seen once. The data originate from a study of blood T cell repertoires in COVID-19. As for the study in general: T cells, B-cell-depleted T cells, or PBMCs provided the cDNA or gDNA that served as material.

Sequencing input: PBMCs or T cells enriched from blood (not recorded which). The receptor's source is an older woman who had recovered from COVID-19.

The CDR3 here is CASSLNGPNEKLFF. For the CDR3, the DNA is TGCGCCAGCAGCTTGAATGGGCCTAATGAAAAACTGTTTTTT. The V and J genes are TRBV5-1 and TRBJ1-4; D unresolved. Per the germline V gene, CDR1 is SGHRS and CDR2 is YFSETQ. This CDR3 spans 14 amino acids. V lost 1 base to trimming and J lost 3 bases, with 7 bases between them.